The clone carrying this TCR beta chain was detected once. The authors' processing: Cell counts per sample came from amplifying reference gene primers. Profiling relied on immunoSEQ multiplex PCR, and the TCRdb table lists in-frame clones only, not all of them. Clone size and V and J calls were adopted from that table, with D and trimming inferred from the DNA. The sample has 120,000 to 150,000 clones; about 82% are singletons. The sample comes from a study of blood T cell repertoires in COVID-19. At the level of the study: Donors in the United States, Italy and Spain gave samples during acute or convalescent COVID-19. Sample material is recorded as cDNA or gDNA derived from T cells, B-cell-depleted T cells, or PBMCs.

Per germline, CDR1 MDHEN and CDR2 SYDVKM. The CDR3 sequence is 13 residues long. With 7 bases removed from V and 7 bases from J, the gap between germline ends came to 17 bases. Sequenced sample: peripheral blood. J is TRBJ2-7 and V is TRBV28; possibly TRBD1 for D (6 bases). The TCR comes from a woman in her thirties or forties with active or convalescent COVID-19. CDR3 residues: CASITGTTPEQYF. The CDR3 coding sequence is TGTGCCAGCATTACCGGGACAACGCCTGAGCAGTACTTC.